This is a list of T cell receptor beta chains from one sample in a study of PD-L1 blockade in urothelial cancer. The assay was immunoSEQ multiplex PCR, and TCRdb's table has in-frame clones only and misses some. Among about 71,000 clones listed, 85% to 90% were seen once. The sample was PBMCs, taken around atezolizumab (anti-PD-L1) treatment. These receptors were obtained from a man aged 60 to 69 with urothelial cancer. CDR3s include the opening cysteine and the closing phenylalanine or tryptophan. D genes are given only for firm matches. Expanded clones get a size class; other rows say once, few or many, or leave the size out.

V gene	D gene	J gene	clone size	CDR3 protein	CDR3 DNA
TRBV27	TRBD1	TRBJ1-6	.	CASSFAAGQRNSPLHF	TGTGCCAGCAGTTTTGCCGCGGGACAGCGTAATTCACCCCTCCACTTT
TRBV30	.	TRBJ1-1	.	CAWSVRLDTEAFF	TGTGCCTGGAGTGTACGGTTAGACACTGAAGCTTTCTTT
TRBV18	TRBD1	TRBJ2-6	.	CASSPPWDSLLSGANVLTF	TGTGCCAGCTCACCTCCTTGGGACAGTCTTCTCTCTGGGGCCAACGTCCTGACTTTC
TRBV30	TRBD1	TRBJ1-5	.	CAWSYPGGNNQPQHF	TGTGCCTGGAGTTACCCAGGGGGGAACAATCAGCCCCAGCATTTT
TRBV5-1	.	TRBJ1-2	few	CASSPTANYGYTF	TGCGCCAGCAGTCCGACAGCTAACTATGGCTACACCTTC
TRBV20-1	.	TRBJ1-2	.	CSAQINYGYTF	TGCAGTGCACAGATTAACTATGGCTACACCTTC
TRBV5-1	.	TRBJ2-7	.	CASSLGSYYEQYF	TGCGCCAGCAGCTTGGGTAGTTACTACGAGCAGTACTTC
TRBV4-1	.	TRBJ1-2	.	CASRGPGQGRGYTF	TGCGCCAGCAGAGGACCGGGACAAGGACGGGGCTACACCTTC
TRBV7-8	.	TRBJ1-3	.	CASSGGGAAGNTIYF	TGTGCCAGCAGCGGAGGGGGGGCAGCCGGAAACACCATATATTTT
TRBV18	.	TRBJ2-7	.	CASSPRGGAQDEQYF	TGTGCCAGCTCACCACGCGGAGGGGCACAGGACGAGCAGTACTTC
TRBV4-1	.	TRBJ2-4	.	CASSQVQNVQYF	TGCGCCAGCAGCCAAGTCCAGAACGTTCAGTACTTC
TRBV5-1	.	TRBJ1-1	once	CASRVSVNTEAFF	TGCGCCAGCAGGGTTTCAGTGAACACTGAAGCTTTCTTT
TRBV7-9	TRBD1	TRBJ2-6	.	CASTIPRGGYQDGANVLTF	TGTGCCAGCACCATCCCTCGAGGGGGCTATCAAGATGGGGCCAACGTCCTGACTTTC
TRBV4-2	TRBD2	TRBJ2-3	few	CASSQEGREADTQYF	TGTGCCAGCAGCCAAGAAGGACGGGAGGCAGATACGCAGTATTTT
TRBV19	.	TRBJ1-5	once	CASSISRGQNTNQPQHF	TGTGCCAGTAGTATTTCGCGTGGACAGAACACCAATCAGCCCCAGCATTTT
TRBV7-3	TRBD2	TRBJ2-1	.	CASSSQAGGLGYEQFF	TGTGCCAGCAGCTCGCAAGCGGGGGGGCTAGGGTATGAGCAGTTCTTC
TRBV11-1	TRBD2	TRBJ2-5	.	CASSRGTTYVETQYF	TGTGCCAGCAGTCGGGGGACTACGTATGTCGAGACCCAGTACTTC
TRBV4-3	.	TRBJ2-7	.	CASSQARDSPWQYF	TGCGCCAGCAGCCAAGCCCGGGACTCCCCATGGCAGTACTTC
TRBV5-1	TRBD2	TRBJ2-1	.	CASSLSGGAGNEQFF	TGCGCCAGCAGCCTGAGCGGGGGGGCCGGGAATGAGCAGTTCTTC
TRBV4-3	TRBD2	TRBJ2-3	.	CASSRGGAGGATDTQYF	TGCGCCAGCAGCCGGGGTGGAGCGGGAGGGGCGACAGATACGCAGTATTTT
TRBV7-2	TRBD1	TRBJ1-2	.	CASSATGTGVYGYTF	TGTGCCAGCAGCGCCACCGGGACAGGGGTCTATGGCTACACCTTC
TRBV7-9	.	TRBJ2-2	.	CASSSFGGQKGRTGELFF	TGTGCCAGCAGCTCCTTCGGGGGACAGAAGGGTCGGACCGGGGAGCTGTTTTTT
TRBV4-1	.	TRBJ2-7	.	CASSQIRSSGLYEQYF	TGCGCCAGCAGCCAAATCAGATCTTCAGGACTCTACGAGCAGTACTTC
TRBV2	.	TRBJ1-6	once	CASTAQGSYNSPLHF	TGTGCCAGCACGGCCCAGGGGTCCTATAATTCACCCCTCCACTTT